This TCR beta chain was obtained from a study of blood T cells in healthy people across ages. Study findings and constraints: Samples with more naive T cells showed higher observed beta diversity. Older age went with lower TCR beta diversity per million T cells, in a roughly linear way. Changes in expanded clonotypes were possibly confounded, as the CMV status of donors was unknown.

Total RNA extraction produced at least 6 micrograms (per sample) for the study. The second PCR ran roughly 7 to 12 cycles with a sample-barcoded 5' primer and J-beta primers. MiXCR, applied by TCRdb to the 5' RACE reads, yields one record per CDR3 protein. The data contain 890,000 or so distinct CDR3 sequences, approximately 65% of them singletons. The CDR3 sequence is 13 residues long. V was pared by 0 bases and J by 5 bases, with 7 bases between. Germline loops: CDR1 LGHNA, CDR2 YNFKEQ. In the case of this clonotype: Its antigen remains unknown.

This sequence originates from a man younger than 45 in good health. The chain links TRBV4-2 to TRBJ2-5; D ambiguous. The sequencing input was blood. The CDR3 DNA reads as TGTGCCAGCAGCCAAGATAGTCGGGAGACCCAGTACTTC. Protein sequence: CASSQDSRETQYF.